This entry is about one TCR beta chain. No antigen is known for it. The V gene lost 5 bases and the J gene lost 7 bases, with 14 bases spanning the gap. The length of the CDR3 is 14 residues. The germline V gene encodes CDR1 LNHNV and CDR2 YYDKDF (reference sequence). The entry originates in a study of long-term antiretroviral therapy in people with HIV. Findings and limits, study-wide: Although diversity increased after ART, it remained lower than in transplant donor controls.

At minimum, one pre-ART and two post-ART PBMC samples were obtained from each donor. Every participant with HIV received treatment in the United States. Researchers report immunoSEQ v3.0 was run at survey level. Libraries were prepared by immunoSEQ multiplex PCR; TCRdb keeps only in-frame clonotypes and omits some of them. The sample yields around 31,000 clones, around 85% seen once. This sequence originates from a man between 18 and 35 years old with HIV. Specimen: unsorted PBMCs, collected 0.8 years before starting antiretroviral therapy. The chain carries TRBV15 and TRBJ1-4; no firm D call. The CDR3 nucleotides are TGTGCCACCAGCCCCCCTGGACGTGGTGAAAAACTGTTTTTT. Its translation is CATSPPGRGEKLFF.